This TCR beta chain was sequenced during a study of CD8 T cells in ankylosing spondylitis. Note on this clonotype: The target antigen is unknown.

Looked up from germline, CDR1 is MDHEN and CDR2 is SYDVKM. The CDR3 consists of 16 residues. V shed 2 bases and J 4 bases; nucleotides not matched to a gene: 7. Findings of the study overall: Previously reported in reactive arthritis synovial fluid and blood were some of the motif variants. Disease-linked clones reportedly showed significant enrichment in matched ankylosing spondylitis synovial fluid.

Each TCR beta library was made by quantitative 5'-RACE that incorporated molecular barcodes. MiXCR, run by TCRdb on the 5' RACE reads, gives a single entry per CDR3 protein. This table has around 340,000 distinct CDR3 sequences, roughly 22% appearing once. The source material was blood, either unsorted or a sorted T cell fraction (not recorded which). The rearrangement links TRBV28 to TRBJ2-1; TRBD1 agrees at 8 bases. This sequence originates from a male donor with ankylosing spondylitis or in good health (not recorded which). The DNA of the CDR3 is TGTGCCAGCAGTTTAATGCAGGGGGCTCGTTACAATGAGCAGTTCTTC. Translated: CASSLMQGARYNEQFF.